Listed below are T cell receptor beta chains from one sample, sequenced in a study of cytomegalovirus exposure and HLA in healthy donors. Libraries were prepared by immunoSEQ multiplex PCR; TCRdb keeps only in-frame clonotypes and omits some of them. This table holds more than 100,000 clones, 75% to 90% found once. Sample: PBMCs. The receptors were gathered from a man between 40 and 49 years old in good health and CMV-seronegative. CDR3s include the opening cysteine and the closing phenylalanine or tryptophan. D genes are given only for firm matches. Clone size, where shown, is once, few, many, or a class for clones that have expanded.

J	D	V	size	CDR3	DNA
TRBJ2-1	TRBD2	TRBV29-1	-	CSVEAGVPYNEQFF	TGCAGCGTTGAGGCGGGAGTCCCCTACAATGAGCAGTTCTTC
TRBJ1-5	-	TRBV6-6	-	CASIAEVNQPQHF	TGTGCCAGCATTGCGGAGGTCAATCAGCCCCAGCATTTT
TRBJ2-3	TRBD2	TRBV5-6	-	CASSMDGAGDNTDTQYF	TGTGCCAGCAGCATGGACGGGGCGGGGGATAACACAGATACGCAGTATTTT
TRBJ1-2	TRBD1	TRBV6-5	once	CASSTDRGRGYTF	TGTGCCAGCAGTACCGACAGGGGGCGAGGCTACACCTTC
TRBJ1-6	-	TRBV6-4	-	CASREEATNSYNSPLHF	TGTGCCAGCAGAGAGGAGGCCACGAACTCCTATAATTCACCCCTCCACTTT
TRBJ1-6	-	TRBV5-1	-	CASSLSGGSNSPLHF	TGCGCCAGCAGCTTGTCGGGGGGTAGTAATTCACCCCTCCACTTT
TRBJ1-4	-	TRBV30	-	CAWSVGRTNEKLFF	TGTGCCTGGAGTGTAGGCAGGACTAATGAAAAACTGTTTTTT
TRBJ2-1	TRBD2	TRBV5-4	-	CASSFVSGSSDEQFF	TGTGCCAGCAGCTTCGTTAGCGGGAGTAGCGATGAGCAGTTCTTC
TRBJ2-6	-	TRBV2	-	CASRETGGANVLTF	TGTGCCTCACGGGAGACTGGTGGGGCCAACGTCCTGACTTTC
TRBJ1-4	-	TRBV6-1	-	CATLLEVFNEKLFF	TGTGCCACCCTGTTAGAGGTCTTTAATGAAAAACTGTTTTTT
TRBJ2-7	TRBD1	TRBV30	-	CAWDRDRGSYEQYF	TGTGCCTGGGACCGGGACAGGGGCTCCTACGAGCAGTACTTC
TRBJ2-1	-	TRBV5-1	-	CASSLSTGSYNEQFF	TGCGCCAGCAGCTTGTCTACAGGATCTTACAATGAGCAGTTCTTC
TRBJ2-2	-	TRBV5-1	-	CASRQDKPTGELFF	TGCGCCAGCAGGCAGGACAAGCCCACCGGGGAGCTGTTTTTT
TRBJ2-1	-	TRBV15	-	CATSRDKMGQTYYNEQFF	TGTGCCACCAGCAGAGATAAGATGGGGCAGACATACTACAATGAGCAGTTCTTC
TRBJ2-1	-	TRBV6-5	-	CASSYSHYNEQFF	TGTGCCAGCAGTTACTCCCACTACAATGAGCAGTTCTTC
TRBJ1-5	-	TRBV5-1	-	CASSLTGLSNQPQHF	TGCGCCAGCAGCTTGACAGGGCTGAGCAATCAGCCCCAGCATTTT
TRBJ2-3	TRBD2	TRBV15	-	CATSRDRTSGSRADTQYF	TGTGCCACCAGCAGAGATAGGACTAGCGGGAGTAGAGCAGATACGCAGTATTTT
TRBJ2-3	-	TRBV27	-	CASSPLGGLSSTDTQYF	TGTGCCAGCAGTCCCCTGGGAGGACTATCTAGCACAGATACGCAGTATTTT
TRBJ1-1	-	TRBV5-4	-	CASSLRLNTEAFF	TGTGCCAGCAGCTTACGGTTGAACACTGAAGCTTTCTTT
TRBJ2-7	-	TRBV28	-	CASSPQDVKLEQYF	TGTGCCAGCAGCCCCCAGGATGTCAAGCTCGAGCAGTACTTC
TRBJ2-7	TRBD1	TRBV30	-	CAWSVGAGGKDEQYF	TGTGCCTGGAGTGTTGGGGCAGGGGGCAAGGACGAGCAGTACTTC
TRBJ2-7	-	TRBV7-8	-	CASSPGAASNEQYF	TGTGCCAGCAGCCCCGGAGCTGCCTCTAACGAGCAGTACTTC
TRBJ1-3	-	TRBV18	-	CASSPGQSLISTIYF	TGTGCCAGCTCTCCCGGACAGTCTTTGATTAGCACCATATATTTT
TRBJ1-5	-	TRBV28	-	CASRPTGLSNQPQHF	TGTGCCAGCAGACCGACAGGACTGAGCAATCAGCCCCAGCATTTT
TRBJ2-7	TRBD2	TRBV18	-	CASSPPSGSYEQYF	TGTGCCAGCTCACCACCCAGCGGGAGCTACGAGCAGTACTTC
TRBJ2-2	-	TRBV5-1	-	CASRLSAGNTGELFF	TGCGCCAGCAGGCTCTCAGCGGGGAACACCGGGGAGCTGTTTTTT
TRBJ2-1	-	TRBV27	-	CASRTELGGEQFF	TGTGCCAGCAGGACAGAACTCGGGGGTGAGCAGTTCTTC